This TCR beta chain is from a study of shared clonotypes between healthy human individuals. The study's findings and limits: Apart from blood, nothing was sampled; tissue repertoires likely differ. Larger estimated richness was generally seen in naive subsets than in memory subsets.

Once extracted for a subset, genomic DNA was divided evenly among several immunoSEQ plates. Template for every sorted-subset replicate PCR totaled about 0.2 ug DNA, tens of thousands of T cell genomes. Data came from immunoSEQ multiplex PCR; TCRdb stores just in-frame clones and leaves some out. This sample carries about 1.1 million clones, approximately 80% of them seen once, and the ten largest clones take over 0.8%. Germline CDR1 and CDR2: SGHRS and YFSETQ. The CDR3 runs to 16 residues. The V and J ends lost 4 bases and 2 bases respectively, with 16 bases between them. Comment on this clone: Its antigen is undetermined.

The sequence derives from a man between 18 and 35 years old in good health. Some clones in this sample may be carry-over from other donors' samples. Sequencing was performed on memory CD4+ T cells from PBMCs. Subset specified: CD45RA-negative fraction. This sequence joins TRBV5-1 and TRBJ1-3; D is unresolved. CDR3 in amino acids: CASSLINVGPGNTIYF. In DNA, the CDR3 is TGCGCCAGCAGCCTAATCAATGTTGGCCCTGGAAACACCATATATTTT.